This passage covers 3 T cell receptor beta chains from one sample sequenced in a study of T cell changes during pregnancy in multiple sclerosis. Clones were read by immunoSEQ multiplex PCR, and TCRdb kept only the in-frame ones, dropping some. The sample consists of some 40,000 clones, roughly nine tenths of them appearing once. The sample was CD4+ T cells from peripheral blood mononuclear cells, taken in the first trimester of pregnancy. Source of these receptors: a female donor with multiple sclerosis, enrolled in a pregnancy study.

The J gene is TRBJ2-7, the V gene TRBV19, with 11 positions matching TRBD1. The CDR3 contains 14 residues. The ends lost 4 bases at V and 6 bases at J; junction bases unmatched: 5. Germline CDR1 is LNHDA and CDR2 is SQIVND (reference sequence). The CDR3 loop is CASSRDRGASEQYF. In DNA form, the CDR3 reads TGTGCCAGTAGTAGGGACAGGGGGGCCTCCGAGCAGTACTTC.

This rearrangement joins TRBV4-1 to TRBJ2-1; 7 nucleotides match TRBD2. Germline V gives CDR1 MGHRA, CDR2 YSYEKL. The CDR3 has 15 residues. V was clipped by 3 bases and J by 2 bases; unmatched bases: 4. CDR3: CASSQGGRPYNEQFF. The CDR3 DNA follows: TGCGCCAGCAGCCAGGGGGGGAGGCCCTACAATGAGCAGTTCTTC.

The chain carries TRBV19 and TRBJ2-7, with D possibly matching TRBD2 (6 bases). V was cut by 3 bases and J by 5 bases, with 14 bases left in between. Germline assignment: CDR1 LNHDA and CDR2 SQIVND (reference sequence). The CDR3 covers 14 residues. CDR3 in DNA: TGTGCCAGTAGTATCGGGACTGGGTCCCACGAGCAGTACTTC. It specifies CASSIGTGSHEQYF.